This T cell receptor beta chain was recorded in a study of shared clonotypes between healthy human individuals. About the study: Donor ages ranged 18 to 49 years: a couple of women, a few men.

Ten immunoSEQ deep assay plates served to sequence unsorted PBMC DNA. Profiled with immunoSEQ multiplex PCR; TCRdb holds only in-frame clones, not every one. The top ten clones hold approximately 12% of a sample with some 530,000 clones, over 75% of them seen once. Sequenced: PBMCs. The sequence was collected from a woman in her forties in good health. Some clones in this sample may be carry-over from other donors' samples.

The CDR3 DNA sequence: TGTGCCAGCAGCACCCACACCACATCAGGGCCGCAGAACACTGAAGCTTTCTTT. Residues: CASSTHTTSGPQNTEAFF. The chain recombines TRBV11-3 with TRBJ1-1; possibly TRBD1 for D (5 bases). Trimming left V 5 bases short and J 1 base short, with 23 bases between. The CDR3 is 18 amino acids. Germline CDR1 is SGHNT and CDR2 is YENEEA. The variable domain in full, completed from reference TRBV11-3 and TRBJ1-1, reads EAGVVQSPRYKIIEKKQPVAFWCNPISGHNTLYWYLQNLGQGPELLIRYENEEAVDDSQLPKDRFSAERLKGVDSTLKIQPAELGDSAVYLCASSTHTTSGPQNTEAFFGQGTRLTVV.